This T cell receptor beta chain was found in a study of T-cell reconstitution after alpha-beta-depleted transplantation in children. Study conclusions and caveats: Counts and diversity of T cells one year after transplant came mostly from newly produced T cells. Some patients showed high day-60 TCRbeta diversity, which derived from surviving recipient T cells and thymic progenitors. About two months after transplant, alpha-beta T cells reportedly came from several hundred expanded graft clones.

Unique molecular identifiers were used to barcode this TCRbeta library. TCRdb reanalysed the PCR reads using MiXCR and keeps one entry per CDR3 protein. Found here are around 670,000 distinct CDR3 sequences, roughly 14% of them singletons; the top ten hold around 0.76%. Remarks on this clonotype: The antigen is not known.

V was trimmed by 2 bases and J by 10 bases, leaving 20 bases between them. The germline gives CDR1 SGHRS, CDR2 YFSETQ. This CDR3 spans 15 amino acids. Sequenced material: PBMCs, taken before TCRalphabeta/CD19-depleted stem cell transplant. The chain recombines TRBV5-1 with TRBJ2-3; D possibly corresponds to TRBD2 (6 bases). The source of this sequence is a girl aged 2-9 years with congenital amegakaryocytic thrombocytopenia, due to receive a stem cell transplant. CDR3: CASSFRAGLAKAQYF. CDR3 in DNA: TGCGCCAGCAGCTTTAGAGCGGGTCTCGCTAAGGCGCAGTATTTT.